The rows below give T cell receptor beta chains drawn from one sample of a study of T cells after yellow fever vaccination. TCRdb passed the 5' RACE reads through MiXCR, listing each CDR3 protein once. In the table there are a few hundred thousand distinct CDR3 sequences, approximately 18% of which are singletons. This specimen was PBMCs, taken before the yellow fever booster vaccination. The source of these receptors is a man aged 18-30 years who received the YFV17D yellow fever vaccine. Each CDR3 is given with its conserved first and last residue. The order of the fields is clone size, V gene, D gene, J gene, CDR3 protein, CDR3 DNA. A D gene is named only where the DNA matches it firmly. Clone size, where shown, is once, few, many, or a class for clones that have expanded.

clone size: few; V gene: TRBV12-3/TRBV12-4; D gene: NA; J gene: TRBJ2-6; CDR3 protein: CATRSIRRQSPGANVLTF; CDR3 DNA: TGTGCCACCCGCTCGATCAGAAGACAGAGCCCTGGGGCCAACGTCCTGACTTTC
clone size: few; V gene: TRBV7-8; D gene: NA; J gene: TRBJ2-4; CDR3 protein: CASSFSGLAKNIQYF; CDR3 DNA: TGTGCCAGCAGCTTCTCAGGACTAGCCAAAAACATTCAGTACTTC
clone size: NA; V gene: TRBV7-9; D gene: NA; J gene: TRBJ2-7; CDR3 protein: CASSLGPLGGYEQYF; CDR3 DNA: TGTGCCAGCAGCTTAGGCCCCTTGGGGGGTTACGAGCAGTACTTC
clone size: few; V gene: TRBV24-1; D gene: NA; J gene: TRBJ2-3; CDR3 protein: CATSRDRSSTDTQYF; CDR3 DNA: TGTGCCACCAGCCGAGACAGGAGTAGCACAGATACGCAGTATTTT
clone size: few; V gene: TRBV7-9; D gene: NA; J gene: TRBJ2-5; CDR3 protein: CASSHQGIAETQYF; CDR3 DNA: TGTGCCAGCAGCCACCAGGGGATTGCGGAGACCCAGTACTTC
clone size: NA; V gene: TRBV20-1; D gene: NA; J gene: TRBJ1-2; CDR3 protein: CSVPEGRAYGYTF; CDR3 DNA: TGCAGTGTCCCGGAAGGGCGGGCCTATGGCTACACCTTC
clone size: NA; V gene: TRBV12-3/TRBV12-4; D gene: NA; J gene: TRBJ1-5; CDR3 protein: CASGDMRPQHF; CDR3 DNA: TGTGCCAGCGGGGACATGAGGCCCCAGCATTTT
clone size: NA; V gene: TRBV6-5; D gene: TRBD2; J gene: TRBJ2-3; CDR3 protein: CASGDYKSDTQYF; CDR3 DNA: TGTGCCAGCGGGGACTATAAAAGCGATACGCAGTATTTT
clone size: few; V gene: TRBV19; D gene: TRBD1; J gene: TRBJ2-1; CDR3 protein: CASSMIDRGGWNEQFF; CDR3 DNA: TGTGCCAGTAGTATGATCGACAGGGGTGGATGGAATGAGCAGTTCTTC
clone size: few; V gene: TRBV4-3; D gene: TRBD2; J gene: TRBJ2-3; CDR3 protein: CASSRFSGGDPNTQYF; CDR3 DNA: TGCGCCAGCAGCCGTTTTAGCGGGGGAGATCCAAATACGCAGTATTTT
clone size: NA; V gene: TRBV20-1; D gene: NA; J gene: TRBJ1-5; CDR3 protein: CSASEVSNQPQHF; CDR3 DNA: TGCAGTGCTAGTGAGGTTAGCAATCAGCCCCAGCATTTT
clone size: few; V gene: TRBV18; D gene: NA; J gene: TRBJ1-4; CDR3 protein: CASSPRGREKLFF; CDR3 DNA: TGTGCCAGCTCACCGCGAGGGCGTGAAAAACTGTTTTTT
clone size: NA; V gene: TRBV12-3/TRBV12-4; D gene: NA; J gene: TRBJ2-5; CDR3 protein: CASSRGFQETQYF; CDR3 DNA: TGTGCCAGCAGCCGGGGGTTCCAAGAGACCCAGTACTTC
clone size: few; V gene: TRBV5-1; D gene: NA; J gene: TRBJ2-3; CDR3 protein: CASSYRGAHTDTQYF; CDR3 DNA: TGCGCCAGCAGCTACCGGGGGGCTCACACAGATACGCAGTATTTT
clone size: NA; V gene: TRBV20-1; D gene: NA; J gene: TRBJ2-1; CDR3 protein: CSARVRPENNEQFF; CDR3 DNA: TGCAGTGCTAGAGTGAGGCCGGAAAACAATGAGCAGTTCTTC
clone size: once; V gene: TRBV25-1; D gene: NA; J gene: TRBJ2-2; CDR3 protein: CASSGARGELFF; CDR3 DNA: TGTGCCAGCAGTGGGGCCCGAGGGGAGCTGTTTTTT
clone size: NA; V gene: TRBV7-9; D gene: NA; J gene: TRBJ1-1; CDR3 protein: CASSDTRPNMNTEAFF; CDR3 DNA: TGTGCCAGCAGCGATACCCGACCGAATATGAACACTGAAGCTTTCTTT
clone size: NA; V gene: TRBV9; D gene: NA; J gene: TRBJ2-3; CDR3 protein: CASSVDGNTDTQYF; CDR3 DNA: TGTGCCAGCAGCGTAGACGGGAACACAGATACGCAGTATTTT
clone size: NA; V gene: TRBV2; D gene: TRBD1; J gene: TRBJ2-7; CDR3 protein: CASSRTGLLSYEQYF; CDR3 DNA: TGTGCCAGCAGCAGGACAGGGCTCCTTTCCTACGAGCAGTACTTC
clone size: few; V gene: TRBV6-6; D gene: NA; J gene: TRBJ1-1; CDR3 protein: CASSYVGVLNTEAFF; CDR3 DNA: TGTGCCAGCAGTTACGTAGGCGTCCTTAACACTGAAGCTTTCTTT
clone size: NA; V gene: TRBV4-1; D gene: TRBD1; J gene: TRBJ2-7; CDR3 protein: CASSQFVRDRGDEQYF; CDR3 DNA: TGCGCCAGCAGCCAATTTGTCCGGGACAGGGGAGACGAGCAGTACTTC
clone size: NA; V gene: TRBV5-5; D gene: NA; J gene: TRBJ1-4; CDR3 protein: CASSLEQAYNEKLFF; CDR3 DNA: TGTGCCAGCAGCTTGGAACAGGCCTATAATGAAAAACTGTTTTTT
clone size: few; V gene: TRBV15; D gene: NA; J gene: TRBJ2-1; CDR3 protein: CATSREPGAALTLNEQFF; CDR3 DNA: TGTGCCACCAGCAGAGAGCCGGGAGCGGCCCTAACCCTCAATGAGCAGTTCTTC
clone size: few; V gene: TRBV18; D gene: NA; J gene: TRBJ1-1; CDR3 protein: CASSPVSGDTEAFF; CDR3 DNA: TGTGCCAGCTCACCAGTGTCAGGGGACACTGAAGCTTTCTTT
clone size: NA; V gene: TRBV5-4; D gene: TRBD2; J gene: TRBJ2-5; CDR3 protein: CASSSTSGGRETQYF; CDR3 DNA: TGTGCCAGCAGCAGCACTAGCGGGGGACGGGAGACCCAGTACTTC
clone size: NA; V gene: TRBV14; D gene: NA; J gene: TRBJ2-3; CDR3 protein: CASSLGAQVDTQYF; CDR3 DNA: TGTGCCAGCAGCCTCGGGGCCCAGGTGGATACGCAGTATTTT
clone size: NA; V gene: TRBV29-1; D gene: NA; J gene: TRBJ2-5; CDR3 protein: CSVEDGLRGQETQYF; CDR3 DNA: TGCAGCGTTGAAGATGGTTTGAGGGGCCAAGAGACCCAGTACTTC